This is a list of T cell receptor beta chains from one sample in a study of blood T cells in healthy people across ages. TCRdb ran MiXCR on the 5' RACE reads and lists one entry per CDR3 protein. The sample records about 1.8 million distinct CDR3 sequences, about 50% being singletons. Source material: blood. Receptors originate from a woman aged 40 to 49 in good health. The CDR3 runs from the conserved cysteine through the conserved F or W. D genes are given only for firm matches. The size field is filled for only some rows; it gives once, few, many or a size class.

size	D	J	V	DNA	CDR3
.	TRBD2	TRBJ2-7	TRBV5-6	TGTGCCAGCAGCTTCTCCGGGACTAGCGGGACAGGCGAGCAGTACTTC	CASSFSGTSGTGEQYF
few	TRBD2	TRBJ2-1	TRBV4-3	TGCGCCAGCAGCCAAACGGGGGGAAGTTTTGAGCAGTTCTTC	CASSQTGGSFEQFF
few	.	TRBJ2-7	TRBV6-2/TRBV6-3	TGTGCCAGCAGTCCTTACGGACCAGGGATCTACGAGCAGTACTTC	CASSPYGPGIYEQYF
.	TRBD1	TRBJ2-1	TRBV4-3	TGCGCCAGCAGCCAGAACCGCTGGGGGACAGGGGGCAATGAGCAGTTCTTC	CASSQNRWGTGGNEQFF
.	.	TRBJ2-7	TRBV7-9	TGTGCCAGCAGCCCGACCGATAGCGAGCAGTACTTC	CASSPTDSEQYF
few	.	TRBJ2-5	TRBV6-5	TGTGCCAGCAGACAGAAAGAGACCCAGTACTTC	CASRQKETQYF
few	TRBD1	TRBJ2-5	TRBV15	TGTGCCACCAGCAGGGGAACCGGGACAGCAAGAGAGACCCAGTACTTC	CATSRGTGTARETQYF
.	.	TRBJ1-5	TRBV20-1	TGCAGTGCTAGCCCAGGCCGGGGCGGTAATCAGCCCCAGCATTTT	CSASPGRGGNQPQHF
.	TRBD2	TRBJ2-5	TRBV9	TGTGCCAGCAGCGTCGGGGGGACTAGTGTACAGACCCAGTACTTC	CASSVGGTSVQTQYF
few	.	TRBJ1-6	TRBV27	TGTGCCAGCAGTTTTGGGGCGGATAATTCACCCCTCCACTTT	CASSFGADNSPLHF
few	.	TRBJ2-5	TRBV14	TGTGCCAGCAGCCAAGAGGGCAGGGTGATCCAAGAGACCCAGTACTTC	CASSQEGRVIQETQYF
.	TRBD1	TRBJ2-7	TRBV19	TGTGCCAGTAGTATCACGACAGGGGGTGTGGACGAGCAGTACTTC	CASSITTGGVDEQYF
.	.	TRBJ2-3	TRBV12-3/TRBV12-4	TGTGCCAGCAGTTTTAAGAAGGGGCTGAACGTAGATACGCAGTATTTT	CASSFKKGLNVDTQYF
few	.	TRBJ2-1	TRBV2	TGTGCCAGCAAGCTTCTAGGGGGAAGCGCCGTTCATGAGCAGTTCTTC	CASKLLGGSAVHEQFF
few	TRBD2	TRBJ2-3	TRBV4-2	TGTGCCAGCAGCCAGCGACTAGCGGCCTCAGATACGCAGTATTTT	CASSQRLAASDTQYF
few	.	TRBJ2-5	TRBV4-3	TGCGCCAGCAGCCAAGCCCCGCTGGAGACCCAGTACTTC	CASSQAPLETQYF
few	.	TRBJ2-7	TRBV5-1	TGCGCCAGCAGCTTAACCGGGGCCCCCTACGAGCAGTACTTC	CASSLTGAPYEQYF
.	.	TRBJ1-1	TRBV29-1	TGCAGAGCGGACAGGAACACTGAAGCTTTCTTT	CRADRNTEAFF
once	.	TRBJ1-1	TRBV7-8	TGTGCCAGCAGCTCGGAGCCGAACACTGAAGCTTTCTTT	CASSSEPNTEAFF
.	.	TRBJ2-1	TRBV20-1	TGCAGTGGTCTCCTCATGGGCAGCAATGAGCAGTTCTTC	CSGLLMGSNEQFF
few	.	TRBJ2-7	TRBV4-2	TGTGCCAGCAGCCAAGACCTCGCGGCCTACGAGCAGTACTTC	CASSQDLAAYEQYF
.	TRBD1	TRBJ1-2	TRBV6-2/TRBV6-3	TGTGCCAGCCTTAATCGTCAGGGGGCAAACTATGGCTACACCTTC	CASLNRQGANYGYTF
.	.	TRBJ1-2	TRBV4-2	TGTGCCAGCAGCCCGACAGAGGGAACGGGGGGCTACACCTTC	CASSPTEGTGGYTF
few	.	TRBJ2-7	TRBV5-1	TGCGCCAGCAGCGCCTACACGGTTGGAAACGAGCAGTACTTC	CASSAYTVGNEQYF
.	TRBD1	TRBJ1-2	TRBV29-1	TGCAGCAACGACAGGGGAGACGATGGCTACACCTTC	CSNDRGDDGYTF
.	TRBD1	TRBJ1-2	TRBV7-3	TGTGCCAGCAGCCACTCAGGGGGCGCTGGCTATGGCTACACCTTC	CASSHSGGAGYGYTF
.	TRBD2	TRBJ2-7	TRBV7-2	TGTGCCAGCAGCTTTGGGGGACTAGCGGTGTCCTACGAGCAGTACTTC	CASSFGGLAVSYEQYF
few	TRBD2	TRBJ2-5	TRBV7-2	TGTGCCAGCAGCTCAGGCGGGGGGCCTCAAGAGACCCAGTACTTC	CASSSGGGPQETQYF
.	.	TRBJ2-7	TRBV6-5	TGTGCCGGCAGTTACTCTATGCCCTACTACGAGCAGTACTTC	CAGSYSMPYYEQYF
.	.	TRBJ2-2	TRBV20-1	TGCAGTGCTAAGAGGGACAACACCGGGGAGCTGTTTTTT	CSAKRDNTGELFF
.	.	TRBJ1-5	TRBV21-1	TGTGCCAGCAGCTCCAGGGGGATCAATCAGCCCCAGCATTTT	CASSSRGINQPQHF
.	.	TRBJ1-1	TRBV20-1	TGCAGTGCTATCGGCAGACAGAACACTGAAGCTTTCTTT	CSAIGRQNTEAFF
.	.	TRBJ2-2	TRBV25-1	TGTGCCAGCAGTACCCTCCGGGGGGCGACCGGGGAGCTGTTTTTT	CASSTLRGATGELFF
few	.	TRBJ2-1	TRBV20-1	TGCAGTGCTAGAGATCGGGGGCCTCCGGGGGGTGAGCAGTTCTTC	CSARDRGPPGGEQFF
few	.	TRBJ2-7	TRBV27	TGTGCCAGCAGTTTGTCAGGGGTGCCCTACGAGCAGTACTTC	CASSLSGVPYEQYF
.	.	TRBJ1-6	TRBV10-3	TGTGCCATCAGACCGCGGGAGGCGAATTCACCCCTCCACTTT	CAIRPREANSPLHF
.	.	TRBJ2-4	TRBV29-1	TGCAGCGTTTATCAGGAAAACATTCAGTACTTC	CSVYQENIQYF
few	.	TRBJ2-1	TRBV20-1	TGCAGTGCTCGTAAGAGACAAACCCATGAGCAGTTCTTC	CSARKRQTHEQFF
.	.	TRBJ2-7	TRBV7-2	TGTGCCAGCACCTTTAGCGGCCGCTCCTACGAGCAGTACTTC	CASTFSGRSYEQYF
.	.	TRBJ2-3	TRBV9	TGTGCCAGCAGCGTAGGAGGGGGGTTTAGCACAGATACGCAGTATTTT	CASSVGGGFSTDTQYF
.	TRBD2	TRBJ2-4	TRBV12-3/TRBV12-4	TGTGCCAGCACCGATAGTAGCGGGGCCGCCCTTGGCATTCAGTACTTC	CASTDSSGAALGIQYF
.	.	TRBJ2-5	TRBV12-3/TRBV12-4	TGTGCCAGCAGTTTAGGGGGATTGTGCCAAGAGACCCAGTACTTC	CASSLGGLCQETQYF
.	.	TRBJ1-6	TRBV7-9	TGTGCCAGCAGCTTCGGGGGGGCGAGTTCACCCCTCCACTTT	CASSFGGASSPLHF
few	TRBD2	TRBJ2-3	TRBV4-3	TGCGCCAGCAGCCAAGGGACTAGCGGGGGGGGGAATACGCAGTATTTT	CASSQGTSGGGNTQYF
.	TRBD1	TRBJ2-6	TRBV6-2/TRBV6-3	TGTGCCAGCACCAAAGACAGGGCTGGGGCCAACGTCCTGACTTTC	CASTKDRAGANVLTF
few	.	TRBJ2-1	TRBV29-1	TGCAGCGTTGACGGCAGGCAGGGATACAATGAGCAGTTCTTC	CSVDGRQGYNEQFF
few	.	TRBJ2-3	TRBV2	TGTGCCAGCGGGCGTCGAGGGTCAGATACGCAGTATTTT	CASGRRGSDTQYF
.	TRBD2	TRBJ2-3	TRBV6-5	TGTGCCAGCAGTTACACCGGGGGGACCACAGATACGCAGTATTTT	CASSYTGGTTDTQYF
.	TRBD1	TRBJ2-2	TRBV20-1	TGCAGTGCTCCGACCTCCCTGGACAGGGGGCTGGGCACCGGGGAGCTGTTTTTT	CSAPTSLDRGLGTGELFF
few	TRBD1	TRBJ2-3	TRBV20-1	TGCAGTGCTAGAGTGACAGGGCGTCTCACAGATACGCAGTATTTT	CSARVTGRLTDTQYF
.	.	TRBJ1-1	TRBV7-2	TGTGCCAGCAGTCTCCAGCCCCGGGCCGAAGAAGCTTTCTTT	CASSLQPRAEEAFF
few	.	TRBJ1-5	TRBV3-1	TGTGCCAGCAGCCAAGGCTTCAGGCCCCAGCATTTT	CASSQGFRPQHF
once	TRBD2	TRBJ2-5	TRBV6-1	TGTGCCAGCAGTGAGTGGAGCGGGGGGGAGCAAGAGACCCAGTACTTC	CASSEWSGGEQETQYF
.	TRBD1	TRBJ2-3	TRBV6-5	TGTGCCAGCAGTTACGGAGACAGGGCTTCAGATACGCAGTATTTT	CASSYGDRASDTQYF
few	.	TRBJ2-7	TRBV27	TGTGCCAGCAGTCCCAATCCGGGTGGGTGGCTCTACGAGCAGTACTTC	CASSPNPGGWLYEQYF